This TCR beta chain originates from a study of patients and donors after allogeneic stem cell transplantation. The CDR3 has 14 amino acids. Germline V gives CDR1 KGHDR, CDR2 SFDVKD. V was trimmed by 2 bases and J by 8 bases, leaving 11 bases between them. TCRdb recomputed calls from the RT-PCR reads with MiXCR, one row per CDR3 protein. The sample records about 24,000 distinct CDR3 sequences, approximately 39% being singletons. The chain carries TRBV24-1 and TRBJ1-4; D ambiguous. Sequences were obtained from blood, either unsorted or a sorted T cell fraction (not recorded which). The TCR sequence derives from a human donor who was either an allogeneic HSCT recipient or a stem cell or donor lymphocyte infusion donor (not recorded which). It is not recorded whose cells these are; they may come from a transplant donor. The CDR3 loop reads CATSDSGFREKLFF. Here the CDR3 DNA reads TGTGCCACCAGTGATTCGGGGTTTCGGGAAAAACTGTTTTTT.